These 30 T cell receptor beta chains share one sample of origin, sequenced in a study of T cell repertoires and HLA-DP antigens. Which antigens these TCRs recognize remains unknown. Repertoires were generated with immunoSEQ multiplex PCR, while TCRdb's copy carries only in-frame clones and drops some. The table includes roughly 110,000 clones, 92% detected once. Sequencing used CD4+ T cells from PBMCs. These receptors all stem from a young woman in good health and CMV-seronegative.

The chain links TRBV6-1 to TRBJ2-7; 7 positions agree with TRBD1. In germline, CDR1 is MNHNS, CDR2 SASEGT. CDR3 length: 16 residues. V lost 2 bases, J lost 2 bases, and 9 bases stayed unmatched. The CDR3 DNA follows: TGTGCCAGCAGTGAAATCCGATGGCAGGGGGCCTACGAGCAGTACGTC. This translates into CASSEIRWQGAYEQYV.

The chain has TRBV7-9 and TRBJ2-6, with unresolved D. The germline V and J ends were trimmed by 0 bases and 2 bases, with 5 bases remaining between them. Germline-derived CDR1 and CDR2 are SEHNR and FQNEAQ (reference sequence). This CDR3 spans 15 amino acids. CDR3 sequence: CASSLAQTGANVLTF. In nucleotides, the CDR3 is TGTGCCAGCAGCTTAGCCCAAACTGGGGCCAACGTCCTGACTTTC.

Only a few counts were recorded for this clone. The CDR3 nucleotides are TGTGCCAGCAGCTTGGGGGGACCAAACTATGGCTACACCTTC. Protein sequence: CASSLGGPNYGYTF. The chain joins TRBV7-2 to TRBJ1-2, with D maybe TRBD1 (5 bases). The ends were cut back, 3 bases at V and 2 bases at J, with 10 bases in the middle. CDR3 length: 14 amino acids. The germline V gene has CDR1 SGHTA and CDR2 FQGNSA.

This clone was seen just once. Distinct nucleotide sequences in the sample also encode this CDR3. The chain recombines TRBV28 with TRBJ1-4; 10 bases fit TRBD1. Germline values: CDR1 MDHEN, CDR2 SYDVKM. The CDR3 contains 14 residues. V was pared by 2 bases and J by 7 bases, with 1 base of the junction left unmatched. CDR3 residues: CASSLGTGVEKLFF. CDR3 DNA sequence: TGTGCCAGCAGTTTAGGGACAGGGGTTGAAAAACTGTTTTTT.

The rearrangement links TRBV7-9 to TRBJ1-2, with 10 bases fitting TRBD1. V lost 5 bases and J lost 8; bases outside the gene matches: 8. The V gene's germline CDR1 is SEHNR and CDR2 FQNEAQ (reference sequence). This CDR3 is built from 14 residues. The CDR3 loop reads CASSPKGTGAGYTF. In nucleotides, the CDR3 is TGTGCCAGCAGCCCAAAAGGGACAGGGGCCGGCTACACCTTC. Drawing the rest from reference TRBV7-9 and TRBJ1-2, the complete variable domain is DTGVSQNPRHKITKRGQNVTFRCDPISEHNRLYWYRQTLGQGPEFLTYFQNEAQLEKSRLLSDRFSAERPKGSFSTLEIQRTEQGDSAMYLCASSPKGTGAGYTFGSGTRLTVV.

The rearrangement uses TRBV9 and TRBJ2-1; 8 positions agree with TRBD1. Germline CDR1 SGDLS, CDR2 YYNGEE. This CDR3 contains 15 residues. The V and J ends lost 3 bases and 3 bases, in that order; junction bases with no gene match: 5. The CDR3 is CASSDGTGDYNEQFF. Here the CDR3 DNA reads TGTGCCAGCAGCGATGGGACAGGAGACTACAATGAGCAGTTCTTC.

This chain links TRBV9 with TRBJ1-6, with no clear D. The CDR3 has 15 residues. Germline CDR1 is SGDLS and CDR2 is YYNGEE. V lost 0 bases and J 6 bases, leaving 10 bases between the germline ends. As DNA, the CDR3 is TGTGCCAGCAGCGTAGGCGGATACGGTAATTCACCCCTCCACTTT. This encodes CASSVGGYGNSPLHF.

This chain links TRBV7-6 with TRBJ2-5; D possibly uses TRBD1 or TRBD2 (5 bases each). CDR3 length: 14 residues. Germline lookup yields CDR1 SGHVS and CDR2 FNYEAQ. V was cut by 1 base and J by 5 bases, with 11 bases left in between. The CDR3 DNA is TGTGCCAGCAGCTTAGGGGACGGCGGGGAGACCCAGTACTTC. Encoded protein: CASSLGDGGETQYF. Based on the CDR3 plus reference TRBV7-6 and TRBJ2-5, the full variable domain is GAGVSQSPRYKVTKRGQDVALRCDPISGHVSLYWYRQALGQGPEFLTYFNYEAQQDKSGLPNDRFSAERPEGSISTLTIQRTEQRDSAMYRCASSLGDGGETQYFGPGTRLLVL.

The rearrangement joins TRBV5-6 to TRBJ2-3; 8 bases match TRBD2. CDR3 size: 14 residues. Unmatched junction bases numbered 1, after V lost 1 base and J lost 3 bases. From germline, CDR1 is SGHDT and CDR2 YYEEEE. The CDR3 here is CASSLSGSTDTQYF. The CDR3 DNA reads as TGTGCCAGCAGCTTGAGCGGGAGTACAGATACGCAGTATTTT.

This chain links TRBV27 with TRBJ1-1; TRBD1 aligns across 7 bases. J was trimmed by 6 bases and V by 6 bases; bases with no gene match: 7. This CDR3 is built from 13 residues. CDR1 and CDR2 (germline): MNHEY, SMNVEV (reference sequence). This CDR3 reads CASRGDRPSEAFF. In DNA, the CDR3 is TGTGCCAGCAGGGGGGACAGACCATCTGAAGCTTTCTTT.

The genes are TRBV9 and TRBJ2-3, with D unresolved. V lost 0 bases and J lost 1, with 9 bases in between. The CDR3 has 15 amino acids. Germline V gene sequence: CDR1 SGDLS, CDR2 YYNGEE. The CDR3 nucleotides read TGTGCCAGCAGCGTAGATGGGTTTGGCACAGATACGCAGTATTTT. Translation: CASSVDGFGTDTQYF.

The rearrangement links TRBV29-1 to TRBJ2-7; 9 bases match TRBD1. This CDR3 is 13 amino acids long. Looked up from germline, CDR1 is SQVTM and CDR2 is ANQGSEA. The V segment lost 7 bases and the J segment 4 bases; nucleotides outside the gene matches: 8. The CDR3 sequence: CSALRQGGYEQYF. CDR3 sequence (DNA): TGCAGCGCGCTACGACAGGGGGGGTACGAGCAGTACTTC.

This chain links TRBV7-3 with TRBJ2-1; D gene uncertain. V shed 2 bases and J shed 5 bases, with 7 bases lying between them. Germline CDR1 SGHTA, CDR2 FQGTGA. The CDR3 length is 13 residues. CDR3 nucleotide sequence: TGTGCCAGCAGCTTAGGGCTGGACAATGAGCAGTTCTTC. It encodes CASSLGLDNEQFF.

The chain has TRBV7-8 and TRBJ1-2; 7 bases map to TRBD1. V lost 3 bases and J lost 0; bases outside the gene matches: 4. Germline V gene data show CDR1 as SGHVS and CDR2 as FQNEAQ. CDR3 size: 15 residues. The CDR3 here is CASSFKGATNYGYTF. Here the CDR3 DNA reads TGTGCCAGCAGCTTTAAGGGGGCAACTAACTATGGCTACACCTTC.

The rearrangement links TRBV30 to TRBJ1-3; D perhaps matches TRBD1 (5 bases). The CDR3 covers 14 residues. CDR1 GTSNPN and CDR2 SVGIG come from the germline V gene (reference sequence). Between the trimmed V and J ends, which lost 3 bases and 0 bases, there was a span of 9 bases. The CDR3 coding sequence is TGTGCCTGGAGCGGAGGGGCCTCTGGAAACACCATATATTTT. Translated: CAWSGGASGNTIYF.

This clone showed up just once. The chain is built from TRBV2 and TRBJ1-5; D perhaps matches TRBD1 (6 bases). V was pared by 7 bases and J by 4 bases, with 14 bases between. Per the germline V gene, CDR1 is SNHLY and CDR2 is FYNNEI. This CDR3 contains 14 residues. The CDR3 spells CASKGGLGNQPQHF. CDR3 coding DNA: TGTGCCAGCAAAGGGGGGCTTGGAAATCAGCCCCAGCATTTT.

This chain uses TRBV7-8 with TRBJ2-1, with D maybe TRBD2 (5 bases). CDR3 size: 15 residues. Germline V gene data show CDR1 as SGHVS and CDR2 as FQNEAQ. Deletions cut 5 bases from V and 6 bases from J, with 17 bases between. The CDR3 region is CASSPGFGVGNEQFF. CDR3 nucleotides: TGTGCCAGCAGCCCGGGATTCGGGGTAGGCAATGAGCAGTTCTTC.

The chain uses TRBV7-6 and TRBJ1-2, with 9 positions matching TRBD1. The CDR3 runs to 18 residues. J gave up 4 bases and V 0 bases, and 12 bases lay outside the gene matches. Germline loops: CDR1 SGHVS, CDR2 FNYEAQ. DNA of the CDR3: TGTGCCAGCAGCTTAGCCCCGACCGGGACAGGGATTAGCTATGGCTACACCTTC. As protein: CASSLAPTGTGISYGYTF.

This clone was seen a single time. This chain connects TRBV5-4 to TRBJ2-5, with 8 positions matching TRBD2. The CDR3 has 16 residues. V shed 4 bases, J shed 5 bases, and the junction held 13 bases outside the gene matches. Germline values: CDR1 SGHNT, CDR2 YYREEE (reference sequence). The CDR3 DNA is TGTGCCAGCAGCCCCTTAAAGCGGGGGTCGTGGGAGACCCAGTACTTC. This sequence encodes CASSPLKRGSWETQYF.

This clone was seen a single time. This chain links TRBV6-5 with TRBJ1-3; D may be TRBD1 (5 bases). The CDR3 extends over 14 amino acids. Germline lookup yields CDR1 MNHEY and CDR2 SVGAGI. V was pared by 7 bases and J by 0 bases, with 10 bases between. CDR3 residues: CASTGRGSGNTIYF. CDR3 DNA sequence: TGTGCCAGCACGGGACGGGGCTCTGGAAACACCATATATTTT.

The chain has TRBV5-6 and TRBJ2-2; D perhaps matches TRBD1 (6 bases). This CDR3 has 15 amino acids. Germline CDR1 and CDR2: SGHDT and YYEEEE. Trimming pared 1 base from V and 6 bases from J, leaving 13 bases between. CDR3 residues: CASSLFQGHAGELFF. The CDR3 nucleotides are TGTGCCAGCAGCTTGTTTCAGGGACACGCCGGGGAGCTGTTTTTT.

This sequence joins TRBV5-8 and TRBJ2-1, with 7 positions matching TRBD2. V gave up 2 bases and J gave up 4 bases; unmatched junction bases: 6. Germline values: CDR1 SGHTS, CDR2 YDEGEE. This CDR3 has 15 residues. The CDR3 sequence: CASSLSTSVYNEQFF. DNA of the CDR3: TGTGCCAGCAGCTTAAGTACTAGCGTTTACAATGAGCAGTTCTTC.

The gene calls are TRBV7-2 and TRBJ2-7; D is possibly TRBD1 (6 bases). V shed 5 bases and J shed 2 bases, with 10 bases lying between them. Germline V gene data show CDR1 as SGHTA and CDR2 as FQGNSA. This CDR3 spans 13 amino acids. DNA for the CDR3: TGTGCCAGCAGCCCGGGGACACCCTACGAGCAGTACGTC. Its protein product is CASSPGTPYEQYV.

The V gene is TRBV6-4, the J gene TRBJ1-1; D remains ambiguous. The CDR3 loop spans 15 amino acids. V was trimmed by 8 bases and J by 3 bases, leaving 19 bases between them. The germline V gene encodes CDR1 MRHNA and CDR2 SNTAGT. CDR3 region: CASRTPEDSDTEAFF. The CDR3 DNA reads TGTGCCAGCCGTACCCCGGAGGATTCTGACACTGAAGCTTTCTTT.

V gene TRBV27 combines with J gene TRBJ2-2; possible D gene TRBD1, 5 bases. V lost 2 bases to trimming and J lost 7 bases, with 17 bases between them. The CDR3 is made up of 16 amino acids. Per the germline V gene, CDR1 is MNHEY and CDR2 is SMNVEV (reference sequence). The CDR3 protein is CASSLISRGEYGELFF. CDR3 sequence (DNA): TGTGCCAGCAGTTTAATTAGTAGGGGTGAATACGGGGAGCTGTTTTTT.

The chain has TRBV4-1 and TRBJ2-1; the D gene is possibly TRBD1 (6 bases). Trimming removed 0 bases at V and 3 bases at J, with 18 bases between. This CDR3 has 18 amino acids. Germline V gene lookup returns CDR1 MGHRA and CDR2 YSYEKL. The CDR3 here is CASSQDRGALSVYNEQFF. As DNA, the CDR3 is TGCGCCAGCAGCCAAGACAGGGGCGCCCTTTCGGTCTACAATGAGCAGTTCTTC.

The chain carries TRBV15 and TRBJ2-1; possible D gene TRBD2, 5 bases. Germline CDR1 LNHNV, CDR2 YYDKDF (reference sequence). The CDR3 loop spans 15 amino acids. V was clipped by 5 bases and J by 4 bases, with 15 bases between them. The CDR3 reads CATSRGYEDYNEQFF. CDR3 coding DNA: TGTGCCACCAGCCGAGGGTACGAAGATTACAATGAGCAGTTCTTC.

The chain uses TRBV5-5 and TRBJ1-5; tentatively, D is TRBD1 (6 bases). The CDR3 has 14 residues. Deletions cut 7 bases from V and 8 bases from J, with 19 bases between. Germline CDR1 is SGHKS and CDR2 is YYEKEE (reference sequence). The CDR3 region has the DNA TGTGCCAGCCTCAGTCTGGGCAGGGGAAAGCCCCAGCATTTT. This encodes CASLSLGRGKPQHF. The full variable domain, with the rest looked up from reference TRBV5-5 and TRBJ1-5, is DAGVTQSPTHLIKTRGQQVTLRCSPISGHKSVSWYQQVLGQGPQFIFQYYEKEERGRGNFPDRFSARQFPNYSSELNVNALLLGDSALYLCASLSLGRGKPQHFGDGTRLSIL.

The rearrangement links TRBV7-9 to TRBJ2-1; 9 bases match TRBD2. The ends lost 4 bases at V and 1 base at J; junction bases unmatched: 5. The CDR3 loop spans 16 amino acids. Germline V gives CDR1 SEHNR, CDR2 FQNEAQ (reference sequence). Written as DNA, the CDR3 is TGTGCCAGCAGCTCGCCGGGACTAGCATCCTACAATGAGCAGTTCTTC. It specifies CASSSPGLASYNEQFF.

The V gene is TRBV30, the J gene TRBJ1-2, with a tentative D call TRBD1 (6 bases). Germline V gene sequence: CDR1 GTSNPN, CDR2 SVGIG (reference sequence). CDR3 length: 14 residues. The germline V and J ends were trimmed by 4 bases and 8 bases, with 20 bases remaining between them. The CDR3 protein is CAWTPYTRGGGYTF. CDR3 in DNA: TGTGCCTGGACTCCTTACACCAGGGGTGGGGGCTACACCTTC. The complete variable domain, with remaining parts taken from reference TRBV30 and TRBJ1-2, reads SQTIHQWPATLVQPVGSPLSLECTVEGTSNPNLYWYRQAAGRGLQLLFYSVGIGQISSEVPQNLSASRPQDRQFILSSKKLLLSDSGFYLCAWTPYTRGGGYTFGSGTRLTVV.